The clone carrying this TCR beta chain was seen a single time. Its specificity is unknown. The data belong to a study of shared clonotypes between healthy human individuals. Background on the study: Each donor's CD4 naive and CD4 memory cells filled three plates apiece, CD8 naive two, and CD8 memory one.

The authors loaded about 0.2 ug DNA, around 30,000 T cell genomes, into sorted-subset replicate PCRs. Some clones are missing from TCRdb's copy, which holds only in-frame ones; the method was immunoSEQ multiplex PCR. The table includes some 1,900,000 clones, less than 95% detected once. Study findings and constraints: Exclusively blood specimens were collected; tissue repertoires likely differ. Between a handful of donors, naive CD4 clonotypes were shared at a level of about 5%.

The germline V and J ends were trimmed by 5 bases and 0 bases, with 13 bases remaining between them. CDR3 size: 15 residues. The germline gives CDR1 MNHEY, CDR2 SMNVEV (reference sequence). CD45RO-negative CD8 cells positively selected for CCR7 made up the naive population, which excluded terminally differentiated effector memory CD45RA+ cells. The genes are TRBV27 and TRBJ1-1, with D unclear. Sequencing used naive CD8+ T cells sorted from blood. The receptor was derived from a man younger than 35 in good health. Here the CDR3 reads CASSAVLGMNTEAFF. In DNA form, the CDR3 reads TGTGCCAGCAGTGCCGTCTTAGGTATGAACACTGAAGCTTTCTTT.